This section outlines one TCR beta chain sequence together with its context. The V end lost 2 bases, the J end lost 0 bases, and 9 bases lay between the germline ends. Per the germline V gene, CDR1 is SGHDT and CDR2 is YYEEEE. The CDR3 consists of 15 residues. These data are taken from a study of blood T cell repertoires in COVID-19. In the study overall: Both acute and convalescent COVID-19 samples were obtained from the United States, Italy and Spain. T cells, B-cell-depleted T cells, or PBMCs supplied cDNA or gDNA.

Study processing details: Counts of nucleated cells, estimated from reference gene primer amplification, were obtained. Some clones are missing from TCRdb's copy, which holds only in-frame ones; the method was immunoSEQ multiplex PCR. The V and J calls and clone size come from that table; D and trimming were worked out from the DNA. This table holds approximately 150,000 clones, around four fifths found once. The source is a human donor in a cohort sampled during active COVID-19. The chain is built from TRBV5-6 and TRBJ2-1; D may be TRBD2 (5 bases). What was sequenced was peripheral blood. CDR3 sequence: CASSFTGISYNEQFF. The CDR3 DNA follows: TGTGCCAGCAGCTTTACCGGGATCTCCTACAATGAGCAGTTCTTC.